A selection of T cell receptor beta chains follows, all from one sample in a study of blood T cell repertoires in COVID-19. Only in-frame clones appear in the TCRdb table, and some are missing; sequencing was by immunoSEQ multiplex PCR. The data show a few hundred thousand clones, around 87% seen once. The sequenced sample consisted of peripheral blood. The receptors shown here come from a woman aged 45 to 65 who had recovered from COVID-19. The conserved cysteine and the conserved F or W are not part of the CDR3 here.

ASSPPGAGNSPLH TRBV7-9
ASSLAGSDNEQF TRBV28
ASSPPHTWFGTQY TRBV18
ASSITRGWTTEAF TRBV19
ASRGQGKNIQY TRBV28
ASSPLGRTNQETQY TRBV7-7
ASSPESTSIKTQY TRBV7-2
ASSAGTEALAF TRBV18
ASSSSMGSSNTGELF TRBV11-3
ATRLSGVTYEQY TRBV27